Sequencing of this T cell receptor (beta chain) was carried out in a study of blood T cell repertoires in COVID-19. V lost 8 bases and J lost 3, with 13 bases in between. This CDR3 is built from 13 residues. CDR1 WSHSY and CDR2 SAAADI come from the germline V gene. Sequencing used immunoSEQ multiplex PCR; TCRdb keeps in-frame clones, though not all of them. The data contain fewer than 65,000 clones, roughly 83% of them seen just once; the ten biggest clones take up about a tenth. The rearrangement uses TRBV10-2 and TRBJ1-1; D not resolved. This TCR came from a young man with COVID-19, enrolled during active disease. The sample taken for sequencing was peripheral blood. The CDR3 loop is CASSQEEYTEAFF. Written as DNA, the CDR3 is TGCGCCAGCTCCCAAGAGGAGTACACTGAAGCTTTCTTT.